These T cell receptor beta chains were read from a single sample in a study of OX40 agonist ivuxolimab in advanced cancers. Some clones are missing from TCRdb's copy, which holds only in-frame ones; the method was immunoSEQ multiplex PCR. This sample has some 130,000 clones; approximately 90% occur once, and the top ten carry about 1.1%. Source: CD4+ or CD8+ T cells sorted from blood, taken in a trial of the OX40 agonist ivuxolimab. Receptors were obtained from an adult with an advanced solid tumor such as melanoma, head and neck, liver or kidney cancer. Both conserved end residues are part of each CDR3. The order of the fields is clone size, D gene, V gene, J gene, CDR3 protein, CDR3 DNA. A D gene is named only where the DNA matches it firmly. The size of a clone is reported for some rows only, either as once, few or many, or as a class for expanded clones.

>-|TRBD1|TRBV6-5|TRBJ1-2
CASSLSRDSGRGGYTF
TGTGCCAGCAGTTTGTCCCGGGACAGTGGAAGAGGTGGCTACACCTTC
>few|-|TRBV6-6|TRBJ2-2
CASSYRHTGELFF
TGTGCCAGCAGTTACAGGCACACCGGGGAGCTGTTTTTT
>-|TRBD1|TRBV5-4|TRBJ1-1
CASRPGTGRLGTEAFF
TGTGCCAGCAGGCCGGGGACAGGGAGGCTAGGAACTGAAGCTTTCTTT
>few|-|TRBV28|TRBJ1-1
CASSSVVEAFF
TGTGCCAGCAGTTCAGTGGTTGAAGCTTTCTTT
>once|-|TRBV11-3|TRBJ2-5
CASSLSLQRGQTQYF
TGTGCCAGCAGCTTATCGCTACAAAGGGGCCAGACCCAGTACTTC
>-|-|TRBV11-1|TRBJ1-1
CASSLFSAGAGEAFF
TGTGCCAGCAGCTTATTTTCAGCAGGGGCCGGAGAAGCTTTCTTT
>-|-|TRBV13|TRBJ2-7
CASRNGITYEQYF
TGTGCCAGCAGAAACGGGATTACCTACGAGCAGTACTTC
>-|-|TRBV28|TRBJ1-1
CASTPGRTEAFF
TGTGCCAGCACCCCTGGGCGCACTGAAGCTTTCTTT
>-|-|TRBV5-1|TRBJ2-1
CASSSTSSSYNEQFF
TGCGCCAGCAGCTCGACTTCTAGCTCCTACAATGAGCAGTTCTTC
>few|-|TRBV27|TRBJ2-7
CASSWLESYEQYF
TGTGCCAGCAGTTGGTTGGAATCCTACGAGCAGTACTTC
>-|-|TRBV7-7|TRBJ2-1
CASSYDGDNEQFF
TGTGCTAGCAGCTACGACGGCGACAATGAGCAGTTCTTC
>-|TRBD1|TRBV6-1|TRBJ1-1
CASRRGQGNTEAFF
TGTGCCAGCAGAAGGGGACAGGGGAACACTGAAGCTTTCTTT
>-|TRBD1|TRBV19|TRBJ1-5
CASSALTGGNQPQHF
TGTGCCAGTAGCGCCTTGACAGGGGGGAATCAGCCCCAGCATTTT
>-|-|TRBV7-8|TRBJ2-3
CASSSDLYTDTQYF
TGTGCCAGCAGCTCGGACTTATACACAGATACGCAGTATTTT
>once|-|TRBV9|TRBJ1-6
CASSPQGYNSPLHF
TGTGCCAGCAGCCCACAGGGTTATAATTCACCCCTCCACTTT
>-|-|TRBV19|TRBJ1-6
CASSGPGQNSPLHF
TGTGCCAGTAGCGGACCGGGACAAAATTCACCCCTCCACTTT
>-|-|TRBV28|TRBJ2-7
CASSLERAKEQYF
TGTGCCAGCAGTTTGGAGAGGGCTAAAGAGCAGTACTTC
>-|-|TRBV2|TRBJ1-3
CASRGGDGNTIYF
TGTGCCAGCCGGGGGGGCGATGGAAACACCATATATTTT
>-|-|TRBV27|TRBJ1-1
CASSYKENTEAFF
TGTGCCAGCAGTTATAAAGAGAACACTGAAGCTTTCTTT
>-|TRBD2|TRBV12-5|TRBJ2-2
CASGRTTSGRNTGELFF
TGTGCTAGTGGTCGAACTACTAGCGGGAGGAACACCGGGGAGCTGTTTTTT
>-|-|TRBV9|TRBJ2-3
CASSVGSRGTDTQYF
TGTGCCAGCAGCGTAGGGTCGAGGGGCACAGATACGCAGTATTTT
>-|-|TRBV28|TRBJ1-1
CASSPPGSRYEAFF
TGTGCCAGCAGTCCACCCGGGAGTCGATATGAAGCTTTCTTT
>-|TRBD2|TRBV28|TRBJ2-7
CASSPAGGRSYEQYF
TGTGCCAGCAGTCCCGCGGGCGGGAGGAGCTACGAGCAGTACTTC
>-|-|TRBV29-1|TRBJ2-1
CSVVWGYNEQFF
TGCAGCGTTGTTTGGGGATACAATGAGCAGTTCTTC